This entry concerns a single TCR beta chain. Only a few counts were recorded for this clone. The antigen it binds to is not known. Per-base qualities were not stored, and no clone one base away is much larger. Another Seattle source contributed samples from volunteer blood donors who had recovered from COVID-19. Collaborating institutions collected whole blood in K2EDTA tubes following their own protocols. For TCRbeta analysis, collaborator samples were shipped as frozen whole blood, as isolated PBMCs, or as DNA extracted from either sample type. The source of the sample is a study of blood T cell repertoires in COVID-19 (dated by TCRdb to about 2020). For the wider study: Samples from collaborators originated in the United States, Italy and Spain and spanned both the acute and convalescent phases of COVID-19. The material from the prospective study consisted of cDNA or gDNA derived from T cells, B-cell-depleted T cells, or PBMCs. The sample metadata nearly always contained a de-identified subject ID, COVID-19 status, age in years and sex. A freely available public database, intended as a resource for researchers studying the immune response to SARS-CoV-2, is where the repertoires were released. Where available, HLA class I and class II types were obtained from metadata supplied by the sample provider rather than from assay-based typing. Samples came from the ongoing ImmuneRACE study (first 160 participants) plus 1,254 subjects from 6 global collaborators. The dataset comprised deeply sampled blood TCRbeta repertoires from subjects exposed to, actively infected with, or recovered from COVID-19. Findings and caveats that apply to the study as a whole: The amount of clinical and demographic metadata varied by source and participant and was provided uncurated.

The cysteine opens and the phenylalanine closes a CDR3 of 16 amino acids. The read is trimmed to its CDR3 DNA, 48 bases read in frame from base 1. In the germline V gene, CDR1 corresponds to SGHDN and CDR2 to FVKESK. V is trimmed back by 5 bases and J by 6 bases, and the junction contains 13 bases that no gene match accounts for. The immunoSEQ Assay, a bias-controlled multiplex PCR, was used to amplify TCRbeta CDR3 regions from genomic DNA. On the authors' methods: Nucleated cell counts per sample were estimated from amplification of reference gene primers within the assay. Sequence reads were collapsed and filtered to measure the absolute abundance of every unique TCRbeta CDR3 rearrangement. For each sample, productive Simpson clonality was calculated by taking the square root of Simpson's diversity index across productive rearrangements. Entries here come from immuneACCESS through TCRdb and include only in-frame sequences with V and J called. Some clones fail to appear in such tables; in the studies checked, an unresolved V gene covers under half of the shortfall, and the cause of the remainder is unknown. The V and J calls and clone size come from that table; D and trimming were worked out from the DNA. The sample records 140,000 or so clones, 80% of which are singletons. The ten biggest clones cover about 3.5% of the sample.

Sequencing used peripheral blood. The chain links TRBV14 with TRBJ2-1, and 7 junction bases match TRBD2. This sequence originates from a man between 65 and 85 years old who had recovered from COVID-19. The CDR3 reads as follows: CASSGISAGAGNEQFF. The bases are TGTGCCAGCAGCGGCATCTCTGCGGGAGCGGGCAATGAGCAGTTCTTC.